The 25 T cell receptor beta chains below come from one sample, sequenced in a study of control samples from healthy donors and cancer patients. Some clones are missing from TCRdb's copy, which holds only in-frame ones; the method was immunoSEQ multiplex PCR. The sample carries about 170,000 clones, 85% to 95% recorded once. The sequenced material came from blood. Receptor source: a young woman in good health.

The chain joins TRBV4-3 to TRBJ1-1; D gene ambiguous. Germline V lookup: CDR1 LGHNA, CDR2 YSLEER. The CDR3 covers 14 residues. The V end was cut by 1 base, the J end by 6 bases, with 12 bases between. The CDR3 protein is CASSQGIKTAEAFF. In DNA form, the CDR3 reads TGCGCCAGCAGCCAAGGCATAAAGACGGCTGAAGCTTTCTTT.

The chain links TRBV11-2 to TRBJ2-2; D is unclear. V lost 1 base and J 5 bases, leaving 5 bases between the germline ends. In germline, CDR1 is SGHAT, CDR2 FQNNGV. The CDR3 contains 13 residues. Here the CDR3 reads CASSLADTGELFF. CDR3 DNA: TGTGCCAGCAGCTTAGCGGATACCGGGGAGCTGTTTTTT.

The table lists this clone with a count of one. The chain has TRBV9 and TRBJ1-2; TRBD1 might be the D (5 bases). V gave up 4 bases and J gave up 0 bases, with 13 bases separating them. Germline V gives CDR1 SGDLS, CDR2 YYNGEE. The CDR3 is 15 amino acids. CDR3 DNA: TGTGCCAGCAGCATCCTACAGGACGCTAACTATGGCTACACCTTC. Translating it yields CASSILQDANYGYTF.

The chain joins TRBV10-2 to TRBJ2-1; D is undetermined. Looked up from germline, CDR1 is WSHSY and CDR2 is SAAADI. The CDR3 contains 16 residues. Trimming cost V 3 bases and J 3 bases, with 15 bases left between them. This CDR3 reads CASSDPRGMNYNEQFF. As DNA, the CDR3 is TGCGCCAGCAGTGATCCGCGTGGGATGAACTACAATGAGCAGTTCTTC.

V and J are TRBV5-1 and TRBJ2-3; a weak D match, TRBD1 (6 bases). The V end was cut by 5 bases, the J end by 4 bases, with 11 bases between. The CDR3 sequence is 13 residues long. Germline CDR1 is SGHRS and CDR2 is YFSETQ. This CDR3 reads CASRFTGSDTQYF. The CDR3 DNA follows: TGCGCCAGCAGATTTACAGGGTCAGATACGCAGTATTTT.

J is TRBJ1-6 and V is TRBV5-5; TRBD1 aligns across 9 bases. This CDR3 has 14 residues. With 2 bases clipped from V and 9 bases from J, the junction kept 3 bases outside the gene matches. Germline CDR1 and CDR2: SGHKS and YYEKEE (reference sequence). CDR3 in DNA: TGTGCCAGCAGCTTCGGGACAGGGAGTTCACCCCTCCACTTT. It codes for CASSFGTGSSPLHF.

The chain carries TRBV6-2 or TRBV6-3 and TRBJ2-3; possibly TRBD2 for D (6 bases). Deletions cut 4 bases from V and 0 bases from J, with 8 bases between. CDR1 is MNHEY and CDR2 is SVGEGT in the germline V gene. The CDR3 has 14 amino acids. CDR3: CASSLGTSTDTQYF. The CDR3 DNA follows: TGTGCCAGCAGTTTAGGGACTAGCACAGATACGCAGTATTTT.

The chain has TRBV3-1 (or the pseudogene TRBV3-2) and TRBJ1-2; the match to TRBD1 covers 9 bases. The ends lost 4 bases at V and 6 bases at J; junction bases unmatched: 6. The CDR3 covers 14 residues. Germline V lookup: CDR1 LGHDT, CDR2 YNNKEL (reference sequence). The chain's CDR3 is CASSPKGQGDGYTF. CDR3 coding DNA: TGTGCCAGCAGCCCGAAGGGACAGGGTGATGGCTACACCTTC.

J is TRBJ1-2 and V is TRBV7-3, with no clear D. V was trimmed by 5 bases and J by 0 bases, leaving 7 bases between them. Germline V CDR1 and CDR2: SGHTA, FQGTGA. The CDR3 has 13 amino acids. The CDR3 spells CASSQGPNYGYTF. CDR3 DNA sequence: TGTGCCAGCAGCCAAGGACCTAACTATGGCTACACCTTC.

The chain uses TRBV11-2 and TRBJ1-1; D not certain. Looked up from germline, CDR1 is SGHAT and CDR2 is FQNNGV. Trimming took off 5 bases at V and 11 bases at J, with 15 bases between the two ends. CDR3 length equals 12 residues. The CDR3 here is CASSGEQVTAFF. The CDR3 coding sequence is TGTGCCAGCAGCGGGGAGCAGGTCACGGCTTTCTTT. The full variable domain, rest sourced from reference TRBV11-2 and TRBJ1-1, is EAGVAQSPRYKIIEKRQSVAFWCNPISGHATLYWYQQILGQGPKLLIQFQNNGVVDDSQLPKDRFSAERLKGVDSTLKIQPAKLEDSAVYLCASSGEQVTAFFGQGTRLTVV.

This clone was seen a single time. In DNA form, the CDR3 reads TGTGCCAGCAGCCACGACAGAGGCTACACCTTC. Protein: CASSHDRGYTF. This chain uses TRBV6-2 or TRBV6-3 with TRBJ1-2; the D gene is possibly TRBD1 (5 bases). Germline V gives CDR1 MNHEY, CDR2 SVGEGT. This CDR3 has 11 residues. Trimming left V 6 bases short and J 8 bases short, with 10 bases between.

CDR3 nucleotides: TGTGCCAGCAGCTTTTCAGGGGCGAGCAATCAGCCCCAGCATTTT. Its translation is CASSFSGASNQPQHF. The chain links TRBV5-8 to TRBJ1-5, with D possibly TRBD1 on 6 matching bases. This CDR3 has 15 amino acids. Germline V gene data show CDR1 as SGHTS and CDR2 as YDEGEE. The V end lost 2 bases, the J end lost 1 base, and 10 bases lay between the germline ends.

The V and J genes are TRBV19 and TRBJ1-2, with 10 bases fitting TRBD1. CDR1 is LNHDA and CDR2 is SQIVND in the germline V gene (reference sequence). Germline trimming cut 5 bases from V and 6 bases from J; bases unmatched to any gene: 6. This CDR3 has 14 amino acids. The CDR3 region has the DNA TGTGCCAGTAGTCCGGACAGGGGGTCGGATGGCTACACCTTC. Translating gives CASSPDRGSDGYTF.

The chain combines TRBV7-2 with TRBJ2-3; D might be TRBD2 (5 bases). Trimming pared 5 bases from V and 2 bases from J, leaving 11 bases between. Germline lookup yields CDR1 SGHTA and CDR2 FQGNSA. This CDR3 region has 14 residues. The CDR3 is CASSPDGNTDTQYF. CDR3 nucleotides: TGTGCCAGCAGCCCGGACGGGAACACAGATACGCAGTATTTT.

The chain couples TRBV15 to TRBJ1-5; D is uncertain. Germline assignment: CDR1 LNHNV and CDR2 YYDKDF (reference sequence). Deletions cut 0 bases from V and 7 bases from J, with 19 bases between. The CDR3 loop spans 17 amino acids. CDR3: CATSRESFLVRGQPQHF. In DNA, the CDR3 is TGTGCCACCAGCAGAGAGTCCTTTTTGGTCCGGGGACAGCCCCAGCATTTT.

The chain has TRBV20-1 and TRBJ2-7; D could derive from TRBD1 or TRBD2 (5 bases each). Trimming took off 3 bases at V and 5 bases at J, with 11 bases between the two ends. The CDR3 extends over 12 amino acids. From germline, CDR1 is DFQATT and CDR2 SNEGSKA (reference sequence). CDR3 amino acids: CSASWGTHEQYF. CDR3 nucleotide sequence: TGCAGTGCTAGTTGGGGGACCCACGAGCAGTACTTC.

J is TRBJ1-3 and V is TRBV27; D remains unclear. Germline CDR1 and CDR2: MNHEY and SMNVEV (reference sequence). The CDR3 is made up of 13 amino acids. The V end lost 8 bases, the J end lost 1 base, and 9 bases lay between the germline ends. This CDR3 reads CASVAGSGNTIYF. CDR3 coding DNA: TGTGCCAGCGTGGCAGGATCTGGAAACACCATATATTTT.

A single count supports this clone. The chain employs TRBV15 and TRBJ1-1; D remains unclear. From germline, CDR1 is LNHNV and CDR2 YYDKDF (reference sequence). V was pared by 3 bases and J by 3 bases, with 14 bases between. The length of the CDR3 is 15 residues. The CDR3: CATSRTLILHTEAFF. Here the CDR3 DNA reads TGTGCCACCAGCAGGACACTTATCCTTCACACTGAAGCTTTCTTT. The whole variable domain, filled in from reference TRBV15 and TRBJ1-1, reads DAMVIQNPRYQVTQFGKPVTLSCSQTLNHNVMYWYQQKSSQAPKLLFHYYDKDFNNEADTPDNFQSRRPNTSFCFLDIRSPGLGDTAMYLCATSRTLILHTEAFFGQGTRLTVV.

CDR3 coding DNA: TGTGCCAGCAGTGGGGGCGCCGCCCTCTCCTACAATGAGCAGTTCTTC. Its translation is CASSGGAALSYNEQFF. The rearrangement joins TRBV6-1 to TRBJ2-1; perhaps TRBD1 as D (5 bases). This CDR3 has 16 residues. Germline CDR1 and CDR2: MNHNS and SASEGT. V lost 4 bases, J lost 0 bases, and 13 bases lay in between.

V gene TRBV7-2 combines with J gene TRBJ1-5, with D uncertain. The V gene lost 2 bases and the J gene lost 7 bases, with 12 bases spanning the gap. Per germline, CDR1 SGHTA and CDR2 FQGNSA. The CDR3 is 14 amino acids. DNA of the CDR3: TGTGCCAGCAGCTTAAGGGAGGGAAGCCAGCCCCAGCATTTT. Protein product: CASSLREGSQPQHF.

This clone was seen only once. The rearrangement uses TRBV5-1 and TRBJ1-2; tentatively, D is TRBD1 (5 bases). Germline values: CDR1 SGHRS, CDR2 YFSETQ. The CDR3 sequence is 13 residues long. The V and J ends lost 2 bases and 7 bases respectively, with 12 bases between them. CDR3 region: CASSFGGNAGYTF. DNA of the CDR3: TGCGCCAGCAGCTTTGGGGGGAATGCTGGCTACACCTTC.

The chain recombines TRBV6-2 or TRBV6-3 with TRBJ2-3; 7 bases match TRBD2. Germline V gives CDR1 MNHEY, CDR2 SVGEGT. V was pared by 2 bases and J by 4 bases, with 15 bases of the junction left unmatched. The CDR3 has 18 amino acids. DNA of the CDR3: TGTGCCAGCAGTTACGTAGTGGTGGGCGGGAGTATGCCAGATACGCAGTATTTT. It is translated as CASSYVVVGGSMPDTQYF.

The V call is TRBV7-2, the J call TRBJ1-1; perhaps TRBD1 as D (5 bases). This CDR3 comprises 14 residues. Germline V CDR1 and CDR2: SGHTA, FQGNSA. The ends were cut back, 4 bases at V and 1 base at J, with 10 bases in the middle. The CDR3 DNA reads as TGTGCCAGCAGCTCCTCAGGGAGGAACACTGAAGCTTTCTTT. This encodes CASSSSGRNTEAFF.

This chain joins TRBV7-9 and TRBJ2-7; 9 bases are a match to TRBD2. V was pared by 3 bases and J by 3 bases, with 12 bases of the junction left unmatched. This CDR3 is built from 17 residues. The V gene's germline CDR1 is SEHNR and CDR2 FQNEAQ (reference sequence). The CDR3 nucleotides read TGTGCCAGCAGCTTCCCGACTAGCGGACTCCCACTCTACGAGCAGTACTTC. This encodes CASSFPTSGLPLYEQYF.

Written as DNA, the CDR3 is TGTGCCAGCTCACCATCGGACGTCGCGGACGAGCAGTACTTC. Amino acids: CASSPSDVADEQYF. V and J are TRBV18 and TRBJ2-7; D uncertain. Trimming removed 2 bases from V and 5 bases from J, with 13 bases in between. This CDR3 comprises 14 residues. CDR1 KGHSH and CDR2 LQKENI come from the germline V gene.